A single sample is the source of the 19 T cell receptor beta chains below, sequenced in a study of blood T cell repertoires in COVID-19. Produced via immunoSEQ multiplex PCR; TCRdb's table is partial and in-frame only. The table lists under 300,000 clones, around 86% of them singletons. Material: peripheral blood. The receptor source for this set is a man aged 25 to 40 who had recovered from COVID-19.

This sequence joins TRBV12-3 or TRBV12-4 and TRBJ2-1; 8 nucleotides align to TRBD2. V lost 6 bases and J lost 12; bases outside the gene matches: 7. The CDR3 has 12 amino acids. CDR3 loop: CASSRSGEGQFF. As DNA, the CDR3 is TGTGCCAGCAGCCGTAGCGGGGAAGGGCAGTTCTTC.

The chain uses TRBV5-8 and TRBJ1-4; no clear D gene. The CDR3 has 16 residues. The V gene lost 1 base and the J gene lost 6 bases, with 16 bases spanning the gap. The germline V gene has CDR1 SGHTS and CDR2 YDEGEE. This CDR3 is CASSLPRAGMDEKLFF. CDR3 DNA sequence: TGTGCCAGCAGCTTGCCTCGAGCGGGGATGGATGAAAAACTGTTTTTT.

V usage is TRBV19 and J usage is TRBJ1-2; 7 nucleotides match TRBD1. Germline assignment: CDR1 LNHDA and CDR2 SQIVND (reference sequence). The CDR3 has 14 residues. The V gene end was trimmed by 4 bases and the J gene end by 6 bases; junction bases not matched to a gene: 8. DNA of the CDR3: TGTGCCAGTAGTAACCGCGGACAGGAACATGGCTACACCTTC. Translated: CASSNRGQEHGYTF. The complete variable domain, with remaining parts taken from reference TRBV19 and TRBJ1-2, reads DGGITQSPKYLFRKEGQNVTLSCEQNLNHDAMYWYRQDPGQGLRLIYYSQIVNDFQKGDIAEGYSVSREKKESFPLTVTSAQKNPTAFYLCASSNRGQEHGYTFGSGTRLTVV.

This clone has more than one count but fewer than ten. This chain links TRBV11-3 with TRBJ2-2; weak D call: TRBD1 (7 bases). Per the germline V gene, CDR1 is SGHNT and CDR2 is YENEEA. This CDR3 has 16 residues. V was pared by 0 bases and J by 5 bases, with 13 bases between. DNA of the CDR3: TGTGCCAGCAGCTTAGATCAGGGGGGATCTACCGGGGAGCTGTTTTTT. Translation gives CASSLDQGGSTGELFF. Together with reference TRBV11-3 and TRBJ2-2, the CDR3 gives the full variable domain: EAGVVQSPRYKIIEKKQPVAFWCNPISGHNTLYWYLQNLGQGPELLIRYENEEAVDDSQLPKDRFSAERLKGVDSTLKIQPAELGDSAVYLCASSLDQGGSTGELFFGEGSRLTVL.

This chain uses TRBV7-9 with TRBJ1-6, with D possibly matching TRBD1 (5 bases). The CDR3 is made up of 15 amino acids. CDR1 and CDR2 from the germline V gene are SEHNR and FQNEAQ (reference sequence). Trimming stripped 2 bases from V and 2 bases from J, with 7 bases between. CDR3 loop: CASSLRGPYNSPLHF. Written as DNA, the CDR3 is TGTGCCAGCAGCTTAAGGGGCCCCTATAATTCACCCCTCCACTTT.

The V and J genes are TRBV5-5 and TRBJ2-7; tentative D call: TRBD2 (5 bases). Trimming took off 8 bases at V and 0 bases at J, with 15 bases between the two ends. The germline gives CDR1 SGHKS, CDR2 YYEKEE (reference sequence). CDR3 length equals 14 residues. CDR3 residues: CASDREIFSYEQYF. The CDR3 DNA follows: TGTGCCAGTGACCGGGAAATTTTCTCCTACGAGCAGTACTTC.

The rearrangement joins TRBV11-2 to TRBJ1-1; D is ambiguous. Per the germline V gene, CDR1 is SGHAT and CDR2 is FQNNGV. The CDR3 consists of 11 residues. Trimming took 5 bases from V and 8 from J, leaving 9 bases between them. The CDR3 DNA sequence: TGTGCCAGCAGCCTCCGGTACGAAGCTTTCTTT. This encodes CASSLRYEAFF.

The V call is TRBV10-3, the J call TRBJ2-3, with 10 bases that match TRBD2. There are 14 residues in the CDR3. V trimming: 6 bases; J trimming: 4 bases; junction bases outside the gene matches: 4. CDR1 is ENHRY, CDR2 SYGVKD, per germline. The CDR3 coding sequence is TGTGCCATCAGAAAAGCGGGGGGGCCAGATACGCAGTATTTT. It yields the protein CAIRKAGGPDTQYF.

In DNA form, the CDR3 reads TGTGCCAGCAGTTTATTAGGACTAGCGTTCGAGCAGTACTTC. Translating it yields CASSLLGLAFEQYF. V usage is TRBV27 and J usage is TRBJ2-7; TRBD2 matches 9 bases. Germline V gene data show CDR1 as MNHEY and CDR2 as SMNVEV (reference sequence). J gave up 6 bases and V 1 base, and 4 bases lay outside the gene matches. This CDR3 comprises 14 residues.

V usage is TRBV13 and J usage is TRBJ2-7; TRBD1 matches at 7 bases. The trim removed 5 bases at V and 0 bases at J, leaving 16 bases unmatched. The CDR3 sequence is 18 residues long. Germline CDR1 is PRHDT and CDR2 is FYEKMQ (reference sequence). This CDR3 reads CASSLQRSKGAISYEQYF. As DNA, the CDR3 is TGTGCCAGCAGCCTACAACGGTCGAAGGGGGCAATCTCCTACGAGCAGTACTTC.

The chain joins TRBV18 to TRBJ1-4, with TRBD1 matching 7 bases. Germline values: CDR1 KGHSH, CDR2 LQKENI. V was pared by 5 bases and J by 2 bases, with 2 bases of the junction left unmatched. The CDR3 is 14 amino acids. The CDR3 bases are TGTGCCAGCTCAACGACAGGGACTAATGAAAAACTGTTTTTT. Translated: CASSTTGTNEKLFF.

The chain uses TRBV6-5 and TRBJ1-2; D not certain. Germline V gives CDR1 MNHEY, CDR2 SVGAGI. CDR3 length: 14 residues. Trimming removed 0 bases from V and 4 bases from J, with 9 bases in between. The CDR3 sequence is CASSYSRPFYGYTF. The CDR3 DNA follows: TGTGCCAGCAGTTACTCCAGGCCATTCTATGGCTACACCTTC.

The V call is TRBV7-9, the J call TRBJ1-6; possible D gene TRBD1, 5 bases. Germline V lookup: CDR1 SEHNR, CDR2 FQNEAQ (reference sequence). This CDR3 spans 15 amino acids. Trimming removed 5 bases at V and 8 bases at J, with 16 bases between. This CDR3 is CASSIGPGLDSPLHF. CDR3 nucleotides: TGTGCCAGCAGCATAGGACCAGGGTTGGATTCACCCCTCCACTTT.

The CDR3 loop reads CATQRLAGGPDTQYF. CDR3 coding DNA: TGTGCCACCCAACGACTAGCGGGGGGGCCGGATACGCAGTATTTT. The gene calls are TRBV15 and TRBJ2-3; 14 nucleotides line up with TRBD2. After removal of 8 bases from V and 6 bases from J, the junction contained 7 bases not matched to a gene. Germline V lookup: CDR1 LNHNV, CDR2 YYDKDF (reference sequence). This CDR3 has 15 amino acids.

The V gene is TRBV5-4, the J gene TRBJ1-5; D may be TRBD1 (5 bases). The CDR3 has 17 residues. The germline CDR1 and CDR2 sequences are SGHNT and YYREEE (reference sequence). V dropped 1 base and J dropped 0 bases, with 14 bases sitting between them. The CDR3 sequence is CASSLWGDRYSNQPQHF. The CDR3 bases are TGTGCCAGCAGCTTGTGGGGGGACCGCTATAGCAATCAGCCCCAGCATTTT.

The rearrangement joins TRBV24-1 to TRBJ1-6, with D possibly TRBD1 on 5 matching bases. CDR3 length: 16 amino acids. CDR1 KGHDR and CDR2 SFDVKD come from the germline V gene. Trimming took 3 bases from V and 10 from J, leaving 18 bases between them. DNA of the CDR3: TGTGCCACCAGTGATGGCCTGGCAGGGTGGAGATCACCCCTCCACTTT. Translation: CATSDGLAGWRSPLHF.

The genes are TRBV7-9 and TRBJ1-1, with TRBD1 as a possible D gene (5 bases). The V end was cut by 3 bases, the J end by 5 bases, with 10 bases between. In germline, CDR1 is SEHNR, CDR2 FQNEAQ (reference sequence). CDR3 length: 13 amino acids. The CDR3 DNA reads as TGTGCCAGCAGCTTGGGGGGTAAAACTGAAGCTTTCTTT. It is translated as CASSLGGKTEAFF.

The chain combines TRBV5-1 with TRBJ2-7, with TRBD1 matching 9 bases. Germline-derived CDR1 and CDR2 are SGHRS and YFSETQ. The trim removed 3 bases at V and 7 bases at J, leaving 5 bases unmatched. The CDR3 is 13 residues long. The chain's CDR3 is CASSSYGQGEQYF. The CDR3 coding sequence is TGCGCCAGCAGCTCCTACGGACAGGGGGAGCAGTACTTC.

This chain links TRBV19 with TRBJ1-4; 8 bases agree with TRBD1. Per germline, CDR1 LNHDA and CDR2 SQIVND (reference sequence). Unmatched junction bases numbered 5, after V lost 5 bases and J lost 0 bases. This CDR3 has 16 residues. The CDR3 sequence is CASSYGQGTTNEKLFF. The CDR3 DNA sequence: TGTGCCAGTAGTTACGGACAGGGCACAACTAATGAAAAACTGTTTTTT.